This is a list of T cell receptor beta chains from one sample in a study of T cell changes during pregnancy in multiple sclerosis. Some clones are missing from TCRdb's copy, which holds only in-frame ones; the method was immunoSEQ multiplex PCR. This sample has some 70,000 clones, with around nine tenths found just once. Sequencing was performed on peripheral blood, taken in the second trimester of pregnancy. The receptor set was obtained from a female donor in good health, enrolled as a control in a pregnancy study. The CDR3 runs from the conserved cysteine through the conserved F or W.

>TRBJ1-5|TRBV7-2
CASSLSRDQPQHF
>TRBJ2-1|TRBV30
CAWSVQSTTYNEQFF
>TRBJ1-1|TRBV6-1
CAIRRGTEAFF
>TRBJ1-2|TRBV5-4
CPLFSRDREIYGYTF
>TRBJ1-5|TRBV6-5
CASSYTYSNQPQHF
>TRBJ2-3|TRBV7-6
CASSAPDGTSGNPDTQYF
>TRBJ1-5|TRBV6-5
CASSTGFGNQPQHF
>TRBJ1-2|TRBV27
CASSDRYGYTF
>TRBJ1-6|TRBV5-1
CASGLGGRGSPLHF
>TRBJ2-6|TRBV19
CASRAQELTSLSNVLTF
>TRBJ2-2|TRBV18
CASSPRQGADTGELFF
>TRBJ1-4|TRBV6-6
CASSYGQGGNEELFF
>TRBJ2-6|TRBV7-3
CASSPLSGANVLTF
>TRBJ1-4|TRBV15
CATSREGGGPTNEKLFF
>TRBJ1-5|TRBV7-9
CASSRTGGQPQHF
>TRBJ2-2|TRBV2
CASRFRTGAAGELFF
>TRBJ1-3|TRBV9
CASSGTPEGASSYSGNTIYF
>TRBJ2-7|TRBV7-2
CASSLDGSGGREQYF
>TRBJ2-3|TRBV7-6
CASSLEGSGGAHTQYF
>TRBJ2-7|TRBV4-1
CASSQVGSGASYEQYF
>TRBJ2-1|TRBV7-2
CASSSDTNSYNEQFF
>TRBJ1-1|TRBV11-2
CASSLALITEAFF
>TRBJ1-2|TRBV5-4
CASSLKGTGGGYTF
>TRBJ1-5|TRBV6-5
CASSYGQDQPQHF
>TRBJ2-3|TRBV2
CASTEEYF
>TRBJ1-2|TRBV6-5
CASRDRLLYGYTF
>TRBJ1-1|TRBV9
CASSVTAGTEAFF
>TRBJ1-6|TRBV27
CASWGDRYNSPLHF
>TRBJ2-7|TRBV7-9
CASSRTGTGVYEQYF
>TRBJ2-3|TRBV6-5
CASSYSGGGLTDTQYF
>TRBJ2-7|TRBV7-2
CASTGQPLGEQYF
>TRBJ1-1|TRBV27
CASIWGGSAFF
>TRBJ2-1|TRBV5-6
CASSYRVLAIQEQFF
>TRBJ2-6|TRBV27
CASSLTSGGSSGANVLTF
>TRBJ2-5|TRBV6-6
CASSPQRGIREETQYF
>TRBJ1-1|TRBV6-5
CATHDRVTFF
>TRBJ2-5|TRBV7-2
CASSRQGGETQYF
>TRBJ1-5|TRBV2
CARGHGGANQPQHF
>TRBJ2-7|TRBV18
CASTNRGSYEQYF
>TRBJ1-6|TRBV9
CASSPGTSNSPLHF
>TRBJ1-2|TRBV6-4
CASSAQGNYGYTF
>TRBJ1-3|TRBV9
CASSVGQGTGNTIYF
>TRBJ1-2|TRBV6-5
CASRSGGGGGYTF
>TRBJ2-3|TRBV11-2
CASSGPYTDTQYF
>TRBJ1-3|TRBV30
CAWKRQGAGNTIYF